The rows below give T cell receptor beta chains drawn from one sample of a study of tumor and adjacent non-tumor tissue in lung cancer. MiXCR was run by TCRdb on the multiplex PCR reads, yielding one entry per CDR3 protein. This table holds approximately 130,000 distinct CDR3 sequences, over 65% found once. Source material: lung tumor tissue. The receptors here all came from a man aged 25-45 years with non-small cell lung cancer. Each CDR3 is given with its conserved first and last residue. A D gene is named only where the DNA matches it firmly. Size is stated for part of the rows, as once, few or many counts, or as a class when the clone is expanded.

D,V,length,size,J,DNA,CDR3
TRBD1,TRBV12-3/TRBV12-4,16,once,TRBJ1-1,TGTACCAGCAATTTCGGCGACACAGGGGGCTACACTGAAGCTCTCTTT,CTSNFGDTGGYTEALF
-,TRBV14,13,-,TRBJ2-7,TGTGCCAGCAGCCCCTCGATCTCTTACGAGCAGTACTTC,CASSPSISYEQYF
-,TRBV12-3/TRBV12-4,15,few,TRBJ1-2,TGTGCCAGCAGCCCACCCGGCGGAGGGGAGGCCGGCTACACCTTC,CASSPPGGGEAGYTF
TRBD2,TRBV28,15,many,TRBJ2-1,TGTGCCAGCACTGACGGGGGGATAGTTCACAATGAGCAGTTCTTC,CASTDGGIVHNEQFF
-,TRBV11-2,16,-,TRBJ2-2,TGTGCCAGTAGCCCTGGGATAGGACTAAACACCGGGGAGCTGTTTTTT,CASSPGIGLNTGELFF
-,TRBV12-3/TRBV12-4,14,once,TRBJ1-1,TGTGCCGCGCTGTCAGGGGCATCGAACACTGAAGCTTCCTTT,CAALSGASNTEASF
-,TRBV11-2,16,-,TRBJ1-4,TGTGCCAGCAGCCTCCCGGGCTCGGGGGCAAATGAAAAACTGTTTTTT,CASSLPGSGANEKLFF
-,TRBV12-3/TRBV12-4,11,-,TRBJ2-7,TGTACCAGCAGTTTAACTCACGAGCAGTACTTC,CTSSLTHEQYF
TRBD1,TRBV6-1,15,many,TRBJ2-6,TGTGCCAGCCAGAGGACAGGGACTGGGGCCAACGTCCTGACTTTC,CASQRTGTGANVLTF
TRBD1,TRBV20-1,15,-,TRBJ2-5,TGCAGTGCAAAGCCCCGACAGGGGATGGTGGAGACCCAGTACTTC,CSAKPRQGMVETQYF
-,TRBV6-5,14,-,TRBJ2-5,TGTGCCAGCGGTCCCGACGGAGTACAAGAGGCCCAGTACTTC,CASGPDGVQEAQYF
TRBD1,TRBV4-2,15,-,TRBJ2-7,TGTGCCAGCAGCCATCGGGTGACAGGGGGCTACGAGCAGTACTTC,CASSHRVTGGYEQYF
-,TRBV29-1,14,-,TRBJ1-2,TGCAGCGTTGAAGATCGTGACGTCGACTATGGCTACACCTTC,CSVEDRDVDYGYTF
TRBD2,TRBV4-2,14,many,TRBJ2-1,TGTGCCAGCAGCCAGGGTCTAGCGGACAATGAGCAGTTCTTC,CASSQGLADNEQFF
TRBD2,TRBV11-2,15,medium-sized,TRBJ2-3,TGTGCCAGCAGCTTACTAGCGGGGGGGCAGGGTACGCAGTATTTT,CASSLLAGGQGTQYF
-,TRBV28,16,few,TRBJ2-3,TGTGCCAGCAGTTCATCAGGGCCCGGGGGCACAGATACGCAGTATTTT,CASSSSGPGGTDTQYF
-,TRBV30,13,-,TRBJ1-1,TGTGCCTGGAGTAAAGGGGGGGGGACTGAAGCTTTCTTT,CAWSKGGGTEAFF
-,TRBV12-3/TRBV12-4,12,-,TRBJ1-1,TGTGCCAGCAGTCTCCTGCTGGATGAAGCTTTCTTT,CASSLLLDEAFF
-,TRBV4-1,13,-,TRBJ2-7,TGCGCCGGCTGCCAAGATTTTCTAGCCGAGCAGTACTTC,CAGCQDFLAEQYF
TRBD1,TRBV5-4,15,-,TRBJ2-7,TGTGCCAGCAGTTTGGGAGGGACAGGGAACGACGAGCAGTGCTTC,CASSLGGTGNDEQCF
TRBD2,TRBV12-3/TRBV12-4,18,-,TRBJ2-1,TGTGCCGGCAGTTCCGGGACTAGCGAGGCAAGCTCCTACAATGAGCAGTTCTTC,CAGSSGTSEASSYNEQFF
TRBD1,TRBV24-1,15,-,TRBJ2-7,TGTGCCACCAGTGATACCATGACAGGGTCGGACGAGCAGTACTTC,CATSDTMTGSDEQYF
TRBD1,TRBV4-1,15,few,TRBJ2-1,TGCGCCAGCAGCCAAGACAGGGGGCGCGGCAATGAGCAGTTCTTC,CASSQDRGRGNEQFF
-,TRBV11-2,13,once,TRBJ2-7,TGTGTTAGCAGATTGACAGGCCGAGGCGAGCAGTACTTC,CVSRLTGRGEQYF
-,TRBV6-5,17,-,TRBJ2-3,TGTGCCAACAGTTACTCGGCCCCGGAACAGGGCACAGATACGCAGTATTTT,CANSYSAPEQGTDTQYF
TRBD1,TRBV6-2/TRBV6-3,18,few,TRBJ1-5,TGTGCCAGCAGTCCTCGGGACAGGGGGCGCCTCGGCAATCAGCCCCAGCATTTT,CASSPRDRGRLGNQPQHF
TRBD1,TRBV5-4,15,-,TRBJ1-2,TGTGCCAGCAGCTGGATGACAGGGAGTAACTATGGCTACACCTTC,CASSWMTGSNYGYTF
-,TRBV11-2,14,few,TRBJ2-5,TGTACCAGCAGCCCTCTGCCAGTGGGTGAGACTCAGTACTTC,CTSSPLPVGETQYF
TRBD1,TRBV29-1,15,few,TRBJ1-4,TGCAGCATTGAAGAGACGGGACAGGGGGGTGAAAAACTGTTTTTT,CSIEETGQGGEKLFF
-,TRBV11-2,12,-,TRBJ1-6,TGTACCAGCAGCTTAAAGGGGCTTCGCCTCCACTTT,CTSSLKGLRLHF
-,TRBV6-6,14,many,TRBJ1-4,TGTGCCAGCAGGGGACATGGAGGGGATGAAAAACTGTTTTTT,CASRGHGGDEKLFF
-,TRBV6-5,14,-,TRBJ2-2,TGTGCCAGCAGTTATTCGACGAACACCAGGGAGCTGTTTTTT,CASSYSTNTRELFF
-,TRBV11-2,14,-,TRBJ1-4,TGTGCCAGCAGCCGTGACGGCGCAACTATGAAAAACTGTTTT,CASSRDGATMKNCF
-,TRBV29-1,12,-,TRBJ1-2,TGCAGCGTTGCGGGTGGTCCACGCATCTACGCCTTC,CSVAGGPRIYAF
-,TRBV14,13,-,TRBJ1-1,TGTGCCAGCAACCAGGGGACGGTCACTGAAGCTTTCTTT,CASNQGTVTEAFF
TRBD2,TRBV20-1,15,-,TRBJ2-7,TGTAGTGCTCTACGACATGAGCGGGGGTACTACGAGCAGTACTTC,CSALRHERGYYEQYF
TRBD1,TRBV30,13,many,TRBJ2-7,TGTGCCTGGAGCGTTGACAGGGACTACGAGCAGTACTTC,CAWSVDRDYEQYF
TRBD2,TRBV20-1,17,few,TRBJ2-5,TGCAGTGCAAAATCCGGGACTAGCGGGTCTCTCAGTGAGACCCAGTATTTC,CSAKSGTSGSLSETQYF
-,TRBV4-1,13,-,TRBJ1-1,TGTGCCAGCAGCCAAGGCTCAGTTACTGATGCTTTCTTT,CASSQGSVTDAFF
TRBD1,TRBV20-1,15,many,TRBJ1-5,TGCAGTGCTAGACCAACAGGGGGAGCGACTCAGCCCCAGCATTTT,CSARPTGGATQPQHF
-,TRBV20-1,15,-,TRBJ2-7,TGCAGTGCCCCCCACGCGGGACGGGGCTCCTACGAGCAGTACTTC,CSAPHAGRGSYEQYF
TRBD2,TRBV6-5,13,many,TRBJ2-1,TGTGCCAGCAGACTGGGACTAGCTGGTGAGCAGTTCTTC,CASRLGLAGEQFF
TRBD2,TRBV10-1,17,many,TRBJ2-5,TGCGCCAGCAGTGGGGGACTAGCGGGAGGGTCGCAAGAGACCCAGTACTTC,CASSGGLAGGSQETQYF
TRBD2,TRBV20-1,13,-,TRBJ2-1,TGCAGTGCCACTAGCGAGATCGGGAATGATCAGTTCTTC,CSATSEIGNDQFF
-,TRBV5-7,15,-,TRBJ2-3,TGTGCCAGCAGCGGGGATTGGGGGCGCGGACATACGCAGTATTTT,CASSGDWGRGHTQYF
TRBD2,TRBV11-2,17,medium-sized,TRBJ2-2,TGTGCCAGCAGCTCCAGACTAGCGGGAGGTAACACCGGGGAGCTGTTTTTT,CASSSRLAGGNTGELFF
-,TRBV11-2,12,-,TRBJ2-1,TGTGCCAGTAGCCCCTCCTATACTGGGCAGTTCTTC,CASSPSYTGQFF
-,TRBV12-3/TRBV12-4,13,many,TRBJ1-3,TGTGCCAGCAACCCTGGATTTGGAAACACCATATATTTT,CASNPGFGNTIYF
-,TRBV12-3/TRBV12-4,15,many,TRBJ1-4,TGTGCCAGCAGCCTAGGGGGGCACACTAATGAAAAACTGTTTTTT,CASSLGGHTNEKLFF
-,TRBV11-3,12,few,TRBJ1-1,TGTGCCAGCAGTCTCAGTGACACTGAGGCTCTCTTT,CASSLSDTEALF
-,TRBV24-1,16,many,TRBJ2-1,TGTGCCACCAGTGACCCGGGACTGAGCTCCTACAATGAGCAGTTCTTC,CATSDPGLSSYNEQFF
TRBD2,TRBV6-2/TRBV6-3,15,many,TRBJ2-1,TGTGCCAGCCAATGGACTAGCGGGAGAAGGGATGAGCAGTTCTTC,CASQWTSGRRDEQFF
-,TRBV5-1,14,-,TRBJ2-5,TGCGCCAGCAGCGACGGACGCAGCAGGGAGACCCAGTACTTC,CASSDGRSRETQYF
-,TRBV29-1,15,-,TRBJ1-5,TGCAGCGTCTATAAGGAGGGAGGTTTCAAACAGCCCCAGCATTTT,CSVYKEGGFKQPQHF
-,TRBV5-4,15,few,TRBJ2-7,TGTGCCAGCAGCCCGGGAACCAGGAGCTCCTACGAGCAGTACTTC,CASSPGTRSSYEQYF
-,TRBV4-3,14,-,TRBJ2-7,TGCGACAGCAGCCCAGGATCAGGGAGCTACGAGCAGTACTTC,CDSSPGSGSYEQYF
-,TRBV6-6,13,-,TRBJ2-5,TGTGCCAGCGGTTATGCGGGGCTAGAGACCCAGTACTTC,CASGYAGLETQYF